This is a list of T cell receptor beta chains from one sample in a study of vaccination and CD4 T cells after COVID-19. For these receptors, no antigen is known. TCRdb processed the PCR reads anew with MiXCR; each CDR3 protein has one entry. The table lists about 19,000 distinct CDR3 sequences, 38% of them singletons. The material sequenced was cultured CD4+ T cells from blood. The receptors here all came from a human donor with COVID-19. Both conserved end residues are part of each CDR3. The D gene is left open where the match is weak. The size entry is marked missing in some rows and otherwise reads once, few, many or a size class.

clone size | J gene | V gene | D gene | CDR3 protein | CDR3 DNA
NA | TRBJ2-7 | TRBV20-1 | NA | CSAGDKGPDEQYF | TGCAGTGCCGGCGACAAAGGCCCTGACGAGCAGTACTTC
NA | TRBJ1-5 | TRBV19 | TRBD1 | CASRLDRSSNQPQHF | TGTGCCAGTAGATTGGACAGGTCGAGCAATCAGCCCCAGCATTTT
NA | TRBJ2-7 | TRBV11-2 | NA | CASSLFSRSSYEQYF | TGTGCCAGCAGCTTATTTTCGCGGAGCTCCTACGAGCAGTACTTC
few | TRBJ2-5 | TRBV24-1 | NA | CATSDRGTQETQYF | TGTGCCACCAGTGACCGGGGAACCCAAGAGACCCAGTACTTC
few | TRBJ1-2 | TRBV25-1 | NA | CASSANERYGYTF | TGTGCCAGCAGTGCTAACGAACGCTATGGCTACACCTTC
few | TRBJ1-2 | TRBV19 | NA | CASTKAVRSGVTDYGYTF | TGTGCCAGTACTAAAGCGGTGAGGTCAGGTGTAACAGACTATGGCTACACCTTC
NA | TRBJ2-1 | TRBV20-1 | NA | CSARYTGFGEQFF | TGCAGTGCTAGATATACGGGGTTCGGTGAGCAGTTCTTC
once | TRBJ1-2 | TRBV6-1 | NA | CASSPSWGYTF | TGTGCCAGCAGTCCTAGTTGGGGCTACACCTTC
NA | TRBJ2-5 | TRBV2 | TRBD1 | CASSADRAKTQYF | TGTGCCAGCAGTGCGGACAGGGCCAAGACCCAGTACTTC
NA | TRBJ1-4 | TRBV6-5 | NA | CASSYVGGLGEKLFF | TGTGCCAGCAGTTACGTCGGGGGGCTCGGTGAAAAACTGTTTTTT
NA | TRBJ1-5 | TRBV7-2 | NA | CASSTGGERNQPQHF | TGTGCCAGCAGCACCGGGGGGGAGCGCAATCAGCCCCAGCATTTT
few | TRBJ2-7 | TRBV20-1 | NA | CSARDGGNLRYEQYF | TGCAGTGCTAGAGATGGGGGGAACTTAAGGTACGAGCAGTACTTC
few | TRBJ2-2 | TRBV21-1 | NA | CASSKVSGTVGGELFF | TGTGCCAGCAGCAAAGTGTCAGGAACAGTCGGTGGGGAGCTGTTTTTT
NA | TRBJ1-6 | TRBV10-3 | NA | CAIRRDDSPLHF | TGTGCCATCAGGAGGGACGATTCACCCCTCCACTTT
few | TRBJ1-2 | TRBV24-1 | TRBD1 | CATNAGGADGYTF | TGTGCCACGAATGCAGGGGGCGCGGATGGCTACACCTTC
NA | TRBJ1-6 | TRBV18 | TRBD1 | CASSPGQGNSPLHF | TGTGCCAGCTCACCGGGACAGGGGAATTCACCCCTCCACTTT
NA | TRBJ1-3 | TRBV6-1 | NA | CASSRGRGNTIYF | TGTGCCAGCAGCCGGGGAAGAGGAAACACCATATATTTT
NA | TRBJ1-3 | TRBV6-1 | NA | CASSAPAGGLNTIYF | TGTGCCAGCAGCGCCCCGGCGGGGGGGCTAAACACCATATATTTT
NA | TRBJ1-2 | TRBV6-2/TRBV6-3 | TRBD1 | CASSWDSLIYGYTF | TGTGCCAGCAGTTGGGACAGCCTTATTTATGGCTACACCTTC
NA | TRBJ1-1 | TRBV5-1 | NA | CASSHEGGKNTEAFF | TGCGCCAGCAGCCACGAGGGGGGTAAGAACACTGAAGCTTTCTTT
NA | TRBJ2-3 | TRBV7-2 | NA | CASSLGADTQYF | TGTGCCAGCAGCTTAGGGGCAGATACGCAGTATTTT
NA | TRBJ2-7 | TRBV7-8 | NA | CASSLQGYEQYF | TGTGCCAGCAGCTTACAGGGGTACGAGCAGTACTTC
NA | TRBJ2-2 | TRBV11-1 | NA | CASSLDRTGELFF | TGTGCCAGCAGCTTAGATAGGACCGGGGAGCTGTTTTTT
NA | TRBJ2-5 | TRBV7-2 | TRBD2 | CASSQGLTHETQYF | TGTGCCAGCAGTCAGGGACTAACTCACGAGACCCAGTACTTC
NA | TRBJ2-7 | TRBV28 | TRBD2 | CASSPSLRGEYEQYF | TGTGCCAGCAGTCCTTCCCTACGGGGGGAGTACGAGCAGTACTTC
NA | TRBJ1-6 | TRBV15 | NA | CATSRDRDGLALHF | TGTGCCACCAGCAGAGACCGGGACGGCTTGGCCCTCCACTTT
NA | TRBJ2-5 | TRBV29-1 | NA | CSVARGKETQYF | TGCAGCGTTGCTAGGGGGAAAGAGACCCAGTACTTC
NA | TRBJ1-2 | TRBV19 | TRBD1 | CASSTGGDYGYTF | TGTGCCAGTAGTACAGGGGGCGACTATGGCTACACCTTC
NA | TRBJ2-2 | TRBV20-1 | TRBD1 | CSAPQGAYAGELFF | TGCAGTGCACCACAGGGGGCTTATGCCGGGGAGCTGTTTTTT
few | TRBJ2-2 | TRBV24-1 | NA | CATTDTNTGELFF | TGTGCCACCACAGACACGAACACCGGGGAGCTGTTTTTT
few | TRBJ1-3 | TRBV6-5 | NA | CASSYAAEGGSGNTIYF | TGTGCCAGCAGTTACGCTGCAGAGGGGGGCTCTGGAAACACCATATATTTT
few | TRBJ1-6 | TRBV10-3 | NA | CAISLGRDASPLHF | TGTGCCATCAGTTTGGGTAGGGACGCTTCACCCCTCCACTTT
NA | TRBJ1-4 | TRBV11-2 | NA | CASSPLSLWEKLFF | TGTGCCAGCAGCCCCCTCTCATTGTGGGAAAAACTGTTTTTT
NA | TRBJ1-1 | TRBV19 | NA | CASCPRGIMNTEAFF | TGTGCCAGTTGCCCCCGGGGAATCATGAACACTGAAGCTTTCTTT
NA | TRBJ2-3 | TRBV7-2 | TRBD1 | CASSSDRGQTDTQYF | TGTGCCAGCAGCTCTGACAGGGGGCAGACAGATACGCAGTATTTT
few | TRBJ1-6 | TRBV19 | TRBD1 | CASRTKDRSFNSPLHF | TGTGCCAGTAGGACTAAGGACAGGTCATTCAATTCACCCCTCCACTTT
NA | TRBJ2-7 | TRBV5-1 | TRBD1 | CASSSTVGQLFYEQYF | TGCGCCAGCAGCTCCACTGTGGGACAGCTGTTCTACGAGCAGTACTTC
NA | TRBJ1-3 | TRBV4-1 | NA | CASSQAGFSGNTIYF | TGCGCCAGCAGCCAAGCTGGTTTCTCTGGAAACACCATATATTTT
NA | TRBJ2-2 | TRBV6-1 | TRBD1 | CATHGDRVPDTGELFF | TGTGCCACCCATGGGGACAGGGTTCCTGACACCGGGGAGCTGTTTTTT
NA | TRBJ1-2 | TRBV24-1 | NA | CATAGGTYGYTF | TGTGCCACCGCGGGGGGGACCTATGGCTACACCTTC
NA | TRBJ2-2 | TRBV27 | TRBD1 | CASRPGGTGVGELFF | TGTGCCAGCAGGCCCGGAGGGACAGGGGTCGGGGAGCTGTTTTTT
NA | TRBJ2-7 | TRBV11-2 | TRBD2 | CASSSGRGGALRAEQYF | TGTGCCAGCAGTTCCGGACGCGGGGGGGCCCTCCGGGCCGAGCAGTACTTC
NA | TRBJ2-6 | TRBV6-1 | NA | CASRQRQVDAGANVLTF | TGTGCCAGCAGGCAAAGACAGGTAGACGCTGGGGCCAACGTCCTGACTTTC
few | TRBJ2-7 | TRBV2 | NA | CASSGRQHTYEQYF | TGTGCCAGCAGTGGCCGACAGCACACCTACGAGCAGTACTTC
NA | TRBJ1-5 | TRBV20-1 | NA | CSAKGMGIQPQHF | TGCAGTGCTAAGGGTATGGGCATTCAGCCCCAGCATTTT
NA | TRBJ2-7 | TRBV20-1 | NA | CSARDRTGMVIYEQYF | TGCAGTGCTAGAGATCGTACAGGTATGGTAATCTACGAGCAGTACTTC
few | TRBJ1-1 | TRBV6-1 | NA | CAARAQGGVKAFF | TGTGCCGCCCGAGCGCAGGGCGGGGTGAAAGCTTTCTTT
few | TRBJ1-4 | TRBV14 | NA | CASSSDWEKLFF | TGTGCCAGCAGTTCCGATTGGGAAAAACTGTTTTTT
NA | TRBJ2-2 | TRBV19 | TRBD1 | CASSQTGGITGELFF | TGTGCCAGTAGTCAGACAGGGGGTATAACCGGGGAGCTGTTTTTT
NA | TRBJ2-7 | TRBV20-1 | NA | CSATNPRNYEQYF | TGCAGTGCTACGAACCCGCGTAACTACGAGCAGTACTTC
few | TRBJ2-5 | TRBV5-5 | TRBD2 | CASRGGDLSGGRETQYF | TGTGCCAGCAGAGGTGGGGACCTTAGCGGGGGGAGGGAGACCCAGTACTTC
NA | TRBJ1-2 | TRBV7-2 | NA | CASSLNYGYTF | TGTGCCAGCAGCCTTAACTATGGCTACACCTTC